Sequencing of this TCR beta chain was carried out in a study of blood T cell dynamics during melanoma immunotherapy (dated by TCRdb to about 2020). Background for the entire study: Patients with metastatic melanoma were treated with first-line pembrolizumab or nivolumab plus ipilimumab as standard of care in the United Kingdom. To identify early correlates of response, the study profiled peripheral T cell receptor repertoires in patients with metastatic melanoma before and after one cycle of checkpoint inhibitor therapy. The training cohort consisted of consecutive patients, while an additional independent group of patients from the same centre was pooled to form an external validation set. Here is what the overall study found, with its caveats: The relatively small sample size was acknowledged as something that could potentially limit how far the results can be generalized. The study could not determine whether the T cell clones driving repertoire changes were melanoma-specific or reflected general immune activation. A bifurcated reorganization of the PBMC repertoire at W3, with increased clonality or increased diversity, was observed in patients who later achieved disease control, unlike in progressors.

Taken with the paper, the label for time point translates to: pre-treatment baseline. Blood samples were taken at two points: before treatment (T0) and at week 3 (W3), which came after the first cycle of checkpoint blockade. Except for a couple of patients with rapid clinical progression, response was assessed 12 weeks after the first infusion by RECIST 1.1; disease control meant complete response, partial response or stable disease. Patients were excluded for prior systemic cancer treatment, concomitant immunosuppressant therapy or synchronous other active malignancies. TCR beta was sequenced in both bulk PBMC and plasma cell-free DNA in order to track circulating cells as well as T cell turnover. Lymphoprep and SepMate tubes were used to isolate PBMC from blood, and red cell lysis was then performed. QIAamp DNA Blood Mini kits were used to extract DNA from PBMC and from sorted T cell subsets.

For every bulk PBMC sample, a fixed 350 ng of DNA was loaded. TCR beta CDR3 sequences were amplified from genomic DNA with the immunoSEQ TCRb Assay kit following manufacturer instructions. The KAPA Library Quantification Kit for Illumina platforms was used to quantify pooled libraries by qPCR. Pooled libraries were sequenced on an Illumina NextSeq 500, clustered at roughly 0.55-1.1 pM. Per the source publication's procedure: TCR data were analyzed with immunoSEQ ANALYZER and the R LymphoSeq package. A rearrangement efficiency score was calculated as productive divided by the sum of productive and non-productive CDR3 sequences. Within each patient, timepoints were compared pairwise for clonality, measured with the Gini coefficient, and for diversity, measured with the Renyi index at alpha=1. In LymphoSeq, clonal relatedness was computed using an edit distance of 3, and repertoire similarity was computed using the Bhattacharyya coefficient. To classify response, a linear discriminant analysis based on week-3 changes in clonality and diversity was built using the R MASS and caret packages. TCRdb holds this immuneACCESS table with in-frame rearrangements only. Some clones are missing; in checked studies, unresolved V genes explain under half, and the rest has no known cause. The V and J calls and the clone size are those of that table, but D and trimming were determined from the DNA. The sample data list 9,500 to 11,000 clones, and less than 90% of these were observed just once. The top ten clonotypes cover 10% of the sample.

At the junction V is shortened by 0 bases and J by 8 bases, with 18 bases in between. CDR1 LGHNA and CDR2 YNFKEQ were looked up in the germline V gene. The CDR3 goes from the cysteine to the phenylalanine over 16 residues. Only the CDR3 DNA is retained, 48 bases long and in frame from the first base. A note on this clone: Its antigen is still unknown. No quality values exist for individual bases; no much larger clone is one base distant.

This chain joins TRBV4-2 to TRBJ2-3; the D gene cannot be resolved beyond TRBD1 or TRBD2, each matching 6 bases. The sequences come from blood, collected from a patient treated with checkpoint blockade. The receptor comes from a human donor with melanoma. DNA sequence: TGTGCCAGCAGCCAAGATATGACGGGGGCATTGGGTACGCAGTATTTT. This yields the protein CASSQDMTGALGTQYF.